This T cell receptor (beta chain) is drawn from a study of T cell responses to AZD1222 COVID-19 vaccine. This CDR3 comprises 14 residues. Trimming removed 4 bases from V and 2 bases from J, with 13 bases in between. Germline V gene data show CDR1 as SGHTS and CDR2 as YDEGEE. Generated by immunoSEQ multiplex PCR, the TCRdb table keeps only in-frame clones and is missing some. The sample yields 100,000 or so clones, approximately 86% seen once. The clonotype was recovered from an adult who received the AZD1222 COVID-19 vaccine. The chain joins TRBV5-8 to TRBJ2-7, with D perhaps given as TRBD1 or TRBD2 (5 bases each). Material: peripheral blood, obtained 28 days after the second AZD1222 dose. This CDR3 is CASSTGDGTYEQYF. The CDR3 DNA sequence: TGTGCCAGCAGCACCGGGGACGGAACCTACGAGCAGTACTTC.